The entry below describes one T cell receptor (beta chain). Participants spanned ages roughly 18 to 90 years and resided in 20 to 25 US areas. In the source study's methods: Amplification of reference gene primers provided the estimated nucleated cell counts. Measured with immunoSEQ multiplex PCR; TCRdb has only the in-frame clones, and not every one. V and J calls and clone size come straight from that table; D and trimming were deduced from the DNA. The table has about 60,000 clones, approximately 80% seen once; the top ten hold around 4%. These data originate in a study of blood T cell repertoires in COVID-19. Study information: Both acute and convalescent COVID-19 samples were obtained from the United States, Italy and Spain.

CDR1 and CDR2 (germline): SNHLY, FYNNEI. The CDR3 contains 16 residues. Germline trimming cut 5 bases from V and 4 bases from J; bases unmatched to any gene: 4. The V gene is TRBV2, the J gene TRBJ2-2; 13 nucleotides match TRBD2. Sequencing used PBMCs or T cells enriched from blood (not recorded which). The receptor was derived from a woman aged 40 to 49 with acute COVID-19. This chain's CDR3 is CASSRLAGGSTGELFF. The CDR3 region has the DNA TGTGCCAGCAGTCGACTAGCGGGAGGCAGCACCGGGGAGCTGTTTTTT.